Below are 24 T cell receptor beta chains sequenced from a single sample in a study of read filtering for tumor transcriptome and immune sequencing. The library was built from about 400 ng RNA with molecular barcoded adaptors for alpha/delta and beta/gamma chains. TCRdb passed the reads through MiXCR, listing each CDR3 protein once. The sample holds about 47,000 distinct CDR3 sequences, less than 15% seen once. Sequencing was performed on a population of CD138-negative cells sorted from bone marrow. The origin of the receptors is a donor aged 40 or over with multiple myeloma.

In its sample, this clonotype was seen many times. The rearrangement joins TRBV5-1 to TRBJ2-3; 8 nucleotides line up with TRBD1. The CDR3 is 16 amino acids. Germline-derived CDR1 and CDR2 are SGHRS and YFSETQ. Unmatched junction bases numbered 7, after V lost 0 bases and J lost 4 bases. The CDR3: CASSLANRGLADTQYF. In nucleotides, the CDR3 is TGCGCCAGCAGCTTGGCCAACAGGGGGTTGGCAGATACGCAGTATTTT.

This clonotype appeared many times. The J gene is TRBJ1-1, the V gene TRBV28; weak D call: TRBD1 (5 bases). This CDR3 has 13 residues. Per germline, CDR1 MDHEN and CDR2 SYDVKM. Trimming took 7 bases from V and 4 from J, leaving 13 bases between them. The CDR3 DNA is TGTGCCAGCATACGTCCGGGGGGCACTGAAGCTTTCTTT. Protein sequence: CASIRPGGTEAFF. Full variable domain (missing parts from reference TRBV28 and TRBJ1-1): DVKVTQSSRYLVKRTGEKVFLECVQDMDHENMFWYRQDPGLGLRLIYFSYDVKMKEKGDIPEGYSVSREKKERFSLILESASTNQTSMYLCASIRPGGTEAFFGQGTRLTVV.

The table lists this clonotype with a few counts. This chain connects TRBV9 to TRBJ1-3, with no clear D. The CDR3 totals 17 residues. Germline V lookup: CDR1 SGDLS, CDR2 YYNGEE. The ends were cut back, 0 bases at V and 0 bases at J, with 13 bases in the middle. The CDR3 DNA sequence: TGTGCCAGCAGCGTAGATTCGAGATCTCTCTCTGGAAACACCATATATTTT. Its translation is CASSVDSRSLSGNTIYF.

This clonotype was counted ten times or more. The chain is built from TRBV7-8 and TRBJ2-7; 11 nucleotides match TRBD2. With V trimmed by 5 bases and J by 7 bases, 7 bases remained unmatched. Germline V gene sequence: CDR1 SGHVS, CDR2 FQNEAQ. The CDR3 totals 14 residues. The CDR3, as DNA: TGTGCCAGCAGCCCACTAGCGGGAGCGCGGGAGCAGTACTTC. Translation: CASSPLAGAREQYF.

This clonotype was detected many times. J is TRBJ2-7 and V is TRBV28, with D unresolved. CDR3 length equals 13 residues. Trimming shortened V by 8 bases and J by 0 bases, and 11 bases separated the two germline ends. Germline loops: CDR1 MDHEN, CDR2 SYDVKM. This CDR3 reads CASGSWASYEQYF. The CDR3 DNA follows: TGTGCCAGCGGCTCCTGGGCCTCCTACGAGCAGTACTTC. The full variable domain, rest sourced from reference TRBV28 and TRBJ2-7, is DVKVTQSSRYLVKRTGEKVFLECVQDMDHENMFWYRQDPGLGLRLIYFSYDVKMKEKGDIPEGYSVSREKKERFSLILESASTNQTSMYLCASGSWASYEQYFGPGTRLTVT.

CDR3 protein: CASNPSGSGNEQFF. CDR3 sequence (DNA): TGTGCCAGTAATCCAAGCGGGAGTGGGAATGAGCAGTTCTTC. The genes are TRBV19 and TRBJ2-1, with 8 bases that match TRBD2. The CDR3 covers 14 residues. V shed 7 bases, J shed 7 bases, and the junction held 9 bases outside the gene matches. Germline V gene data show CDR1 as LNHDA and CDR2 as SQIVND (reference sequence).

The chain links TRBV20-1 to TRBJ2-6; 10 bases line up with TRBD1. With V trimmed by 6 bases and J by 0 bases, 2 bases remained unmatched. The length of the CDR3 is 15 residues. The V gene's germline CDR1 is DFQATT and CDR2 SNEGSKA (reference sequence). DNA for the CDR3: TGCAGTGCCCGACAGGGGGCCTCTGGGGCCAACGTCCTGACTTTC. The encoded protein is CSARQGASGANVLTF.

This clonotype showed up many times. V usage is TRBV5-1 and J usage is TRBJ2-3; 8 bases map to TRBD2. Germline lookup yields CDR1 SGHRS and CDR2 YFSETQ. V dropped 8 bases and J dropped 0; count of bases not matched to a gene: 5. The CDR3 has 14 residues. This chain's CDR3 is CASQREMSTDTQYF. The CDR3, as DNA: TGCGCCAGTCAGCGGGAGATGAGCACAGATACGCAGTATTTT.

Turning to this clonotype: This may come from a read error, since a much larger clone is one base off. The chain is built from TRBV7-9 and TRBJ2-7; D uncertain. CDR1 is SEHNR, CDR2 FQNEAQ, per germline (reference sequence). The CDR3 is made up of 13 amino acids. DNA for the CDR3: TGTGCCGGCAGCCCGTCTGGATCCCACGAGCAGTACTTC. It encodes CAGSPSGSHEQYF.

This clonotype was observed a handful of times. This may stem from a read error, because a much larger clone lies one nucleotide away. The chain links TRBV29-1 to TRBJ2-5; weak D call: TRBD2 (6 bases). Germline CDR1 and CDR2: SQVTM and ANQGSEA. This CDR3 has 10 amino acids. The CDR3, as DNA: TGCAGCGTTGGGGGGGAGACCCGGTACTTC. Amino acid sequence: CSVGGETRYF.

This clonotype has a count of ten or more. The chain has TRBV7-8 and TRBJ2-1; tentatively, D is TRBD1 (7 bases). The V end lost 1 base, the J end lost 9 bases, and 22 bases lay between the germline ends. CDR1 and CDR2 from the germline V gene are SGHVS and FQNEAQ. This CDR3 region has 17 residues. In DNA form, the CDR3 reads TGTGCCAGCAGCTTAGTTTTTTTGGCAGGGGGGAGTGGTGAGCAGTTCTTC. Its protein product is CASSLVFLAGGSGEQFF. Using reference TRBV7-8 and TRBJ2-1 for the parts outside the CDR3, the full variable domain is GAGVSQSPRYKVAKRGQDVALRCDPISGHVSLFWYQQALGQGPEFLTYFQNEAQLDKSGLPSDRFFAERPEGSVSTLKIQRTQQEDSAVYLCASSLVFLAGGSGEQFFGPGTRLTVL.

This sequence joins TRBV7-2 and TRBJ2-3; 11 bases match TRBD2. The CDR3 spans 17 residues. Trimming at V came to 2 bases and at J to 4 bases, leaving 8 bases not matched to a gene. The germline V gene has CDR1 SGHTA and CDR2 FQGNSA. The CDR3 loop is CASSLLGLAGIADTQYF. As DNA, the CDR3 is TGTGCCAGCAGCTTACTCGGACTAGCGGGTATTGCAGATACGCAGTATTTT. Full variable domain (outside the CDR3, taken from reference TRBV7-2 and TRBJ2-3): GAGVSQSPSNKVTEKGKDVELRCDPISGHTALYWYRQSLGQGLEFLIYFQGNSAPDKSGLPSDRFSAERTGGSVSTLTIQRTQQEDSAVYLCASSLLGLAGIADTQYFGPGTRLTVL.

This clonotype has a count of ten or more. This sequence joins TRBV7-9 and TRBJ2-1, with D unresolved. Germline loops: CDR1 SEHNR, CDR2 FQNEAQ (reference sequence). V was shortened by 1 base and J by 1 base, with 5 bases between the two germline ends. There are 14 residues in the CDR3. CDR3 coding DNA: TGTGCCAGCAGCTTAGAGGGATCCTACAATGAGCAGTTCTTC. It translates to CASSLEGSYNEQFF.

This clonotype was counted ten times or more. The rearrangement joins TRBV7-9 to TRBJ2-3, with D unresolved. Germline V gives CDR1 SEHNR, CDR2 FQNEAQ (reference sequence). The CDR3 is made up of 12 amino acids. V was clipped by 5 bases and J by 6 bases, with 9 bases between them. CDR3 DNA: TGTGCCAGCAGCCCCGACCAGGATACGCAGTATTTT. As protein: CASSPDQDTQYF.

This clonotype came up many times. V is TRBV25-1 and J is TRBJ1-5; perhaps TRBD1 as D (6 bases). CDR3 length equals 13 residues. Trimming took off 6 bases at V and 4 bases at J, with 10 bases between the two ends. Germline values: CDR1 MGHDK, CDR2 SYGVNS. CDR3 DNA: TGTGCCAGCAGGGCCGGACAGAATCAGCCCCAGCATTTT. This encodes CASRAGQNQPQHF.

This clonotype was detected ten times or more. The rearrangement joins TRBV6-4 to TRBJ1-1; the D is unclear. The germline V gene encodes CDR1 MRHNA and CDR2 SNTAGT. V lost 8 bases, J lost 4 bases, and 11 bases lay in between. The CDR3 extends over 12 amino acids. DNA for the CDR3: TGTGCCAGCCCGATCCGGGGCACTGAAGCTTTCTTT. Encoded protein: CASPIRGTEAFF.

This clonotype has at least ten counts. For the CDR3, the DNA is TGTGCCAGCAGCGGGACAGGGTACGAGCAGTACTTC. It yields the protein CASSGTGYEQYF. V is TRBV7-9 and J is TRBJ2-7; TRBD1 matches 9 bases. Germline V gives CDR1 SEHNR, CDR2 FQNEAQ (reference sequence). The V gene end was trimmed by 5 bases and the J gene end by 4 bases; junction bases not matched to a gene: 0. The CDR3 spans 12 residues.

The chain's CDR3 is CASSLVGMEAFF. The DNA for the CDR3 is TGTGCCAGCAGCTTAGTAGGCATGGAAGCTTTCTTT. The V call is TRBV7-9, the J call TRBJ1-1; no firm D call. Germline V CDR1 and CDR2: SEHNR, FQNEAQ (reference sequence). V was clipped by 1 base and J by 8 bases, with 8 bases between them. The CDR3 covers 12 residues.

This clonotype showed up many times. The V gene is TRBV7-2, the J gene TRBJ2-1, with D maybe TRBD1 (5 bases). CDR1 SGHTA and CDR2 FQGNSA come from the germline V gene. The CDR3 length is 12 residues. V dropped 2 bases and J dropped 16 bases, with 15 bases sitting between them. The CDR3 region has the DNA TGTGCCAGCAGCTTAAACGTGCAGGGTTTCTTCTTC. Translation gives CASSLNVQGFFF.

Many counts were recorded for this clonotype. The chain recombines TRBV7-9 with TRBJ2-2; tentative D call: TRBD2 (5 bases). The germline V gene encodes CDR1 SEHNR and CDR2 FQNEAQ (reference sequence). V shed 3 bases and J shed 7 bases, with 15 bases lying between them. The CDR3 has 15 amino acids. The CDR3 loop is CASSFSEQSFGELFF. DNA of the CDR3: TGTGCCAGCAGCTTTAGCGAACAGAGTTTCGGGGAGCTGTTTTTT.

This clonotype was detected many times. J is TRBJ2-1 and V is TRBV28; D might be TRBD1 or TRBD2, each matching 5 bases. The CDR3 has 13 amino acids. CDR1 is MDHEN, CDR2 SYDVKM, per germline. Trimming pared 7 bases from V and 3 bases from J, leaving 10 bases between. The CDR3: CASTEGNYNEQFF. The CDR3 region has the DNA TGTGCCAGCACAGAGGGGAACTACAATGAGCAGTTCTTC. The full variable domain, in which reference TRBV28 and TRBJ2-1 provide the parts outside the CDR3, is DVKVTQSSRYLVKRTGEKVFLECVQDMDHENMFWYRQDPGLGLRLIYFSYDVKMKEKGDIPEGYSVSREKKERFSLILESASTNQTSMYLCASTEGNYNEQFFGPGTRLTVL.

This clonotype was seen repeatedly, ten times or more. The chain uses TRBV5-1 and TRBJ2-2; 10 bases agree with TRBD1. V shed 4 bases and J 6 bases; nucleotides not matched to a gene: 3. Germline assignment: CDR1 SGHRS and CDR2 YFSETQ. The CDR3 is 14 amino acids. CDR3: CASSPGTGAGELFF. The CDR3, as DNA: TGCGCCAGCAGCCCCGGGACAGGGGCCGGGGAGCTGTTTTTT.

This clonotype was detected ten times or more. The V gene is TRBV5-1, the J gene TRBJ2-7; 8 nucleotides match TRBD2. Trimming cost V 0 bases and J 11 bases; bases outside gene matches: 10. The germline V gene encodes CDR1 SGHRS and CDR2 YFSETQ. The CDR3 contains 14 residues. CDR3 DNA: TGCGCCAGCAGCTTGGAATTAGCGGGATATCCAAAGTACTTC. Translated, it gives CASSLELAGYPKYF.

This clonotype appeared many times. The chain is built from TRBV10-3 and TRBJ2-5; 9 nucleotides line up with TRBD1. The germline gives CDR1 ENHRY, CDR2 SYGVKD. This CDR3 contains 14 residues. V dropped 2 bases and J dropped 7; count of bases not matched to a gene: 5. The CDR3 reads CAISEGQGIGTQYF. The CDR3 DNA is TGTGCCATCAGTGAGGGACAGGGGATCGGGACCCAGTACTTC.